These 2 T cell receptor beta chains originate from one sample sequenced in a study of CD8 T cells in Susac syndrome. An input of about 0.5 to 1 ug of RNA was subjected to reverse transcription using random hexamers. A single record per CDR3 protein comes from TCRdb applying MiXCR to the immunoSEQ multiplex PCR reads. The table shows some 210,000 distinct CDR3 sequences, with approximately 94% occurring only once. The sequenced material came from CD4+ T cells from PBMCs. The receptor source for this set is a human donor with Susac syndrome.

This chain joins TRBV24-1 and TRBJ1-5, with D uncertain. The germline V gene encodes CDR1 KGHDR and CDR2 SFDVKD. The V and J ends lost 7 bases and 4 bases respectively, with 16 bases between them. The length of the CDR3 is 15 residues. CDR3 loop: CATRPHGVWNQPQHF. CDR3 coding DNA: TGTGCCACCAGACCTCACGGGGTGTGGAATCAGCCCCAGCATTTT.

The chain links TRBV20-1 to TRBJ2-7; 9 bases agree with TRBD1. V lost 4 bases to trimming and J lost 2 bases; unmatched junction nucleotides: 3. From germline, CDR1 is DFQATT and CDR2 SNEGSKA (reference sequence). The CDR3 is 13 residues long. The CDR3 spells CSATTGGAYEQYF. As DNA, the CDR3 is TGCAGTGCTACGACAGGGGGGGCCTACGAGCAGTACTTC.